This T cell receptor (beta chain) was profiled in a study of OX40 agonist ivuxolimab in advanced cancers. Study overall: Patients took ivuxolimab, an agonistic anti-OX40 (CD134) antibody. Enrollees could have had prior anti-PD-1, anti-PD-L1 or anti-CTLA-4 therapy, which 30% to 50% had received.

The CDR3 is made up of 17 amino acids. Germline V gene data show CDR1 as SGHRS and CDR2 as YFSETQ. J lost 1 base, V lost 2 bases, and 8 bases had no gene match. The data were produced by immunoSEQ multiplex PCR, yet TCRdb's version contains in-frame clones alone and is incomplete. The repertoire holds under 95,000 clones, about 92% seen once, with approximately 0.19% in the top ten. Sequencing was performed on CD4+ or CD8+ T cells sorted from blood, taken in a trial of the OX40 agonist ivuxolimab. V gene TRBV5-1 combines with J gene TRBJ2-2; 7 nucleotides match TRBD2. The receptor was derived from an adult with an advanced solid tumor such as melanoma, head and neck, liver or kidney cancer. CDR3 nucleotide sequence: TGCGCCAGCAGCTTTCAGACTAGCCCAATGAACACCGGGGAGCTGTTTTTT. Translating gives CASSFQTSPMNTGELFF.